This TCR beta chain derives from a study of cytomegalovirus exposure and HLA in healthy donors. Broader study findings: Several V segments, TRBV6-2 and TRBV6-3 among them, could not be told apart and were dropped. The majority of CMV-associated TCR beta chains were reported as apparently HLA-restricted in a later analysis. Altogether, some 160 TCR beta chains were recorded as cytomegalovirus-associated.

V was trimmed by 6 bases and J by 1 base, leaving 4 bases between them. The CDR3 covers 13 residues. CDR1 is LNHDA and CDR2 is SQIVND in the germline V gene (reference sequence). Points on this clone: The target antigen is unknown.

Each donor was nominally healthy when sampled (though unrecorded immune exposures were likely). 13 Jbeta primers and 60 Vbeta primers were used for the PCR. Generated by immunoSEQ multiplex PCR, the TCRdb table keeps only in-frame clones and is missing some. The table includes 200,000 to 300,000 clones, roughly 82% detected once. The gene calls are TRBV19 and TRBJ2-6; D is undetermined. The receptor comes from a woman in her thirties or forties in good health and CMV-seropositive. Sequencing was carried out using PBMCs. The CDR3 bases are TGTGCCAGTAGGAGATCTGGGGCCAACGTCCTGACTTTC. This codes for CASRRSGANVLTF. Full variable domain (rest looked up from reference TRBV19 and TRBJ2-6): DGGITQSPKYLFRKEGQNVTLSCEQNLNHDAMYWYRQDPGQGLRLIYYSQIVNDFQKGDIAEGYSVSREKKESFPLTVTSAQKNPTAFYLCASRRSGANVLTFGAGSRLTVL.